Listed below are T cell receptor beta chains from one sample, sequenced in a study of CD4 T cells in relation to SARS-CoV-2 and coronaviruses. Their antigen targets remain unknown. The table came from immunoSEQ multiplex PCR; TCRdb's copy has only in-frame clones and leaves some out. The data contain tens of thousands of clones, less than 85% of them singletons. Sequencing was performed on CD4+ T cells from PBMCs, cultured in vitro. The receptors shown here come from a human donor in good health. Both conserved end residues are part of each CDR3. Fields, in order: D gene, V gene, clone size, J gene, CDR3 DNA, CDR3 protein. D genes are given only for firm matches. Clone size is given for some rows only: seen once, a few or many times, or a class if the clone is expanded.

TRBD2,TRBV7-2,-,TRBJ2-7,TGTGCCAGCAGCTTAGCGCTGTCTAGCGGAACCTACGAGCAGTACTTC,CASSLALSSGTYEQYF
TRBD2,TRBV2,-,TRBJ2-2,TGTGCCAGCAGTAGCGGGGAAGGTTCCGGGGAGCTGTTTTTT,CASSSGEGSGELFF
TRBD1,TRBV19,-,TRBJ1-4,TGTGCCAGTATGGAGTTCGGGACAGGGAATGAAAAACTGTTTTTT,CASMEFGTGNEKLFF
TRBD1,TRBV5-5,-,TRBJ1-3,TGTGCCAGCAGCCCCCTCCAGGGGGGAGGAGGAAACACCATATATTTT,CASSPLQGGGGNTIYF
-,TRBV19,once,TRBJ2-1,TGTGCCAGTAGCGGGGGCGGGGCAAATGAGCAGTTCTTC,CASSGGGANEQFF
-,TRBV10-3,-,TRBJ2-2,TGTGCCATCAGTGAGTCGAGAGGGCTGGGGGTTGACGGGGAGCTGTTTTTT,CAISESRGLGVDGELFF
-,TRBV18,-,TRBJ1-2,TGTGCCAGCTCACCACCGGCAGGAGATGGCTACACCTTC,CASSPPAGDGYTF
TRBD1,TRBV5-1,-,TRBJ2-7,TGCGCCAGCAGCTTGGTACAGGGGGCCCTCACTTACGAGCAGTACTTC,CASSLVQGALTYEQYF
TRBD2,TRBV30,-,TRBJ2-1,TGTGCCTGGAGTCCAGGACTAGCGGGAGGCTACAATGAGCAGTTCTTC,CAWSPGLAGGYNEQFF
TRBD1,TRBV3-1/TRBV3-2,-,TRBJ1-2,TGTGCCAGCAGCCAAGGGGACAGGGGAGGCTACACCTTC,CASSQGDRGGYTF
-,TRBV5-5,-,TRBJ1-4,TGTGCCAGCAGCCCGATGGGGGAGTTAGGTGAAAAACTGTTTTTT,CASSPMGELGEKLFF
-,TRBV18,few,TRBJ1-5,TGTGCCAGCTCACCCAGCCGGTCAGGGAGTAATAGCAATCAGCCCCAGCATTTT,CASSPSRSGSNSNQPQHF
-,TRBV19,once,TRBJ1-2,TGTGCCAGTAGCGACCGGGGGGACTATGGCTACACCTTC,CASSDRGDYGYTF
-,TRBV7-6,-,TRBJ1-2,TGTGCCAGCAGCTCGGGGGGGAGGGGCTACACCTTC,CASSSGGRGYTF
-,TRBV10-1,few,TRBJ1-5,TGCGCCAGCAGCTCCATTTTCCCTCGGCCCCAGCATTTT,CASSSIFPRPQHF
-,TRBV3-1/TRBV3-2,-,TRBJ2-5,TGTGCCAGCAGCCAAGATCATAGGGGAAGGCAGACCCAGTACTTC,CASSQDHRGRQTQYF
TRBD2,TRBV3-1/TRBV3-2,-,TRBJ2-1,TGTGCCAGCAGCCTCCCGCTCGGGACCCAGCGGGAGGGACATAATGAGCAGTTCTTC,CASSLPLGTQREGHNEQFF
-,TRBV6-5,medium-sized,TRBJ1-3,TGTGCCAGCAGGTATAGCTCTGGAAACACCATATATTTT,CASRYSSGNTIYF
-,TRBV6-1,-,TRBJ1-3,TGTGCCAGCAGTGAAGCGCTAAGGGGTGGAAACACCATATATTTT,CASSEALRGGNTIYF
-,TRBV19,-,TRBJ2-2,TGTGCCAGTAGTATAGACCGGGGCGGGAACACCGGGGAGCTGTTTTTT,CASSIDRGGNTGELFF
TRBD2,TRBV3-1/TRBV3-2,-,TRBJ2-2,TGTGCCAGCAGCCGAGTCTCAGGGACTACCAACACCGGGGAGCTGTTTTTT,CASSRVSGTTNTGELFF
-,TRBV11-2,-,TRBJ2-7,TGTGCCAGCAGCCCCCCGGAGAAGAGTCTTAGGTCCACGACCGAGCAGTACTTC,CASSPPEKSLRSTTEQYF
-,TRBV28,-,TRBJ1-2,TGTGCCAGCAGTTTAGGAGCAGGGAGCCTAAACTATGGCTACACCTTC,CASSLGAGSLNYGYTF
TRBD2,TRBV10-3,-,TRBJ2-2,TGTGCCATCAGACCGGGACTAGCGGGAGAAGCGGACCGGAACACCGGGGAGCTGTTTTTT,CAIRPGLAGEADRNTGELFF
-,TRBV14,few,TRBJ2-5,TGTGCCAGCAGCCAAGGAATTGGGACCCAAGAGACCCAGTACTTC,CASSQGIGTQETQYF
-,TRBV11-2,-,TRBJ2-7,TGTGCCAGCAGCTCCGTGGCGGGGAGGGGGTACGAGCAGTACTTC,CASSSVAGRGYEQYF
TRBD1,TRBV23-1,few,TRBJ2-7,TGCGCCAGCAGTCACTGGGACAGGGAGTACGAGCAGTACTTC,CASSHWDREYEQYF
-,TRBV12-3/TRBV12-4,-,TRBJ1-4,TGTGCCACCTGGCGGCAGGGAGGTGAAAAACTGTTTTTT,CATWRQGGEKLFF
TRBD1,TRBV7-2,-,TRBJ1-3,TGTGCCAGCAGCTTAGGGTCGACAGGGGGCTCTGGAAACACCATATATTTT,CASSLGSTGGSGNTIYF
TRBD2,TRBV3-1/TRBV3-2,once,TRBJ2-3,TGTGCCAGCAGCCAAGAGCGACTAGCGGGGGCCAGAGGCACAGATACGCAGTATTTT,CASSQERLAGARGTDTQYF
-,TRBV2,-,TRBJ2-2,TGTGCCAGCATACTCTCTGACCTAACCACCGGGGAGCTGTTTTTT,CASILSDLTTGELFF
-,TRBV11-1,-,TRBJ2-5,TGTGCCAGCAGTCTTACTGGGACACAAGAGACCCAGTACTTC,CASSLTGTQETQYF
TRBD1,TRBV29-1,-,TRBJ2-2,TGCAGCGTCACCCGGACAGGGGGCGCGTCCGGGGAGCTGTTTTTT,CSVTRTGGASGELFF
TRBD1,TRBV5-6,-,TRBJ2-2,TGTGCCAGCAGCCGGCCGGGACAGGGGAGGACCGGGGAGCTGTTTTTT,CASSRPGQGRTGELFF
TRBD1,TRBV5-4,-,TRBJ1-2,TGTGCCAGCAGCTTACAGGGGGCATGGGGCTACACCTTC,CASSLQGAWGYTF
-,TRBV2,-,TRBJ1-5,TGTGCCAGCCGGGGGGGGCCCTTTGGGAGCAATCAGCCCCAGCATTTT,CASRGGPFGSNQPQHF
-,TRBV11-2,-,TRBJ1-3,TGTGCCAGCAGCCCTCAAGGGAACACCATATATTTT,CASSPQGNTIYF
TRBD1,TRBV6-4,-,TRBJ2-4,TGTGCCAGCAGTCCTCACTACTCGACAGGGACCAAAAACATTCAGTACTTC,CASSPHYSTGTKNIQYF
TRBD1,TRBV4-1,few,TRBJ1-2,TGCGCCAGCAGTGGACAGGGAGGTGAGATTAACTATGGCTACACCTTC,CASSGQGGEINYGYTF
TRBD1,TRBV11-3,-,TRBJ2-1,TGTGCCAGCAGCTTAGACGCCAGAACAGGGGCTGGGGAGCAGTTCTTC,CASSLDARTGAGEQFF
-,TRBV6-6,-,TRBJ1-4,TGTGCCAGCAGAGAGAATGAAAAACTGTTTTTT,CASRENEKLFF
TRBD1,TRBV29-1,-,TRBJ1-1,TGCAGCGGTGGGACAGGGGAAACTGAAGCTTTCTTT,CSGGTGETEAFF
-,TRBV27,-,TRBJ1-5,TGTGCCAGCAGTCCCCCTGGGGTGGGTGTTCAGCCCCAGCATTTT,CASSPPGVGVQPQHF
TRBD1,TRBV7-9,-,TRBJ1-4,TGTGCCAGCAGCCCGGGGACAGGCCTTAATGAAAAACTGTTTTTT,CASSPGTGLNEKLFF
TRBD1,TRBV3-1/TRBV3-2,-,TRBJ1-4,TGTGCCAGCAGCCCCAGGGGGTTGAATGAAAAACTGTTTTTT,CASSPRGLNEKLFF
-,TRBV7-3,-,TRBJ2-3,TGTGCCAGCAGCTTAATGGGGCCCAGCACAGATACGCAGTATTTT,CASSLMGPSTDTQYF
-,TRBV7-2,-,TRBJ2-7,TGTGCCAGCAGGCCCGGGGCGTCCGTGGGTGAGCAGTACTTC,CASRPGASVGEQYF
-,TRBV4-2,-,TRBJ2-3,TGTGCCAGCAGCCAAGATGGGCCCGGGGGTACGCAGTATTTT,CASSQDGPGGTQYF
-,TRBV12-3/TRBV12-4,once,TRBJ2-7,TGTGCCAGCCCGTACGAGCAGTACTTC,CASPYEQYF
TRBD1,TRBV6-2/TRBV6-3,-,TRBJ2-2,TGTGCCAGCAGTTTCCGGGACAGGGGCGCGACGTTGGACGGGGAGCTGTTTTTT,CASSFRDRGATLDGELFF